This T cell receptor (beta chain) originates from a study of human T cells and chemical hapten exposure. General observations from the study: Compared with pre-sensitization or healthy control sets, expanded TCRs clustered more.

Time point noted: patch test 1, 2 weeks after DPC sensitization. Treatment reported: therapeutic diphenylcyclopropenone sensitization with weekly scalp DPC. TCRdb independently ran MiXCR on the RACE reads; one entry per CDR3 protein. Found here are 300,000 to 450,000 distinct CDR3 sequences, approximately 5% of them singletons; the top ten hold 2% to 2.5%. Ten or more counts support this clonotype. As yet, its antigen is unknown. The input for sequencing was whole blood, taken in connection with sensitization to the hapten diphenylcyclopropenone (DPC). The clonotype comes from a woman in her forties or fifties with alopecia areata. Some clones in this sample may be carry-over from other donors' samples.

The CDR3 region has the DNA TGTGCCAGCAGCACGGACAGGCCCGGCTACACCTTC. Amino acids: CASSTDRPGYTF. V usage is TRBV7-9 and J usage is TRBJ1-2; 7 bases are shared with TRBD1. The germline V gene encodes CDR1 SEHNR and CDR2 FQNEAQ (reference sequence). This CDR3 contains 12 residues. V trimming: 5 bases; J trimming: 8 bases; junction bases outside the gene matches: 5. Looking up the rest from reference TRBV7-9 and TRBJ1-2 gives the full variable domain: DTGVSQNPRHKITKRGQNVTFRCDPISEHNRLYWYRQTLGQGPEFLTYFQNEAQLEKSRLLSDRFSAERPKGSFSTLEIQRTEQGDSAMYLCASSTDRPGYTFGSGTRLTVV.